The clone carrying this T cell receptor (beta chain) was seen more than once but under ten times. The data belong to a study of spatial heterogeneity in lung cancer. Study-wide background: Available PBMC from follow-up, collected a median of approximately 25 months after resection, underwent sequencing. Sequencing consistently turned up more beta-chain sequences than alpha-chain sequences.

On each TCR cDNA molecule, a unique molecular identifier was present. MiXCR, applied by TCRdb to the 5' RACE reads, yields one record per CDR3 protein. The sample yields about 43,000 distinct CDR3 sequences, approximately 22% seen once. Trimming left V 2 bases short and J 0 bases short, with 9 bases between. CDR3 size: 14 residues. CDR1 is GTSNPN and CDR2 is SVGIG in the germline V gene (reference sequence). The time point was: blood at routine non-recurrence follow-up after resection. The material was PBMCs, obtained at follow-up. This rearrangement joins TRBV30 to TRBJ2-3, with a tentative D call TRBD1 (6 bases). The clonotype was recovered from a female donor with early-stage non-small cell lung cancer. This chain's CDR3 is CAWSLGQSTDTQYF. For the CDR3, the DNA is TGTGCCTGGAGTCTTGGACAGAGCACAGATACGCAGTATTTT.